This TCR beta chain was documented in a study of blood T cells in healthy people across ages. The authors extracted at least 5.5 micrograms of total RNA per sample. A sample-barcoded 5' primer and a J-beta primer mix were used in a second PCR of roughly 7 to 11 cycles. In TCRdb, the 5' RACE reads were re-called with MiXCR into one record per CDR3 protein. The sample has about 690,000 distinct CDR3 sequences, 40% to 50% seen once. The CDR3 is made up of 15 amino acids. The junction had 1 base not matched to a gene; V was cut back by 1 base and J by 2 bases. Germline CDR1 and CDR2: LGHDT and YNNKEL (reference sequence).

Sequenced input: blood. This sequence joins TRBV3-1 and TRBJ2-1; TRBD1 matches 8 bases. The sequence was collected from an elderly man in good health. CDR3 residues: CASSQGTGTYNEQFF. DNA of the CDR3: TGTGCCAGCAGCCAAGGGACAGGGACCTACAATGAGCAGTTCTTC.